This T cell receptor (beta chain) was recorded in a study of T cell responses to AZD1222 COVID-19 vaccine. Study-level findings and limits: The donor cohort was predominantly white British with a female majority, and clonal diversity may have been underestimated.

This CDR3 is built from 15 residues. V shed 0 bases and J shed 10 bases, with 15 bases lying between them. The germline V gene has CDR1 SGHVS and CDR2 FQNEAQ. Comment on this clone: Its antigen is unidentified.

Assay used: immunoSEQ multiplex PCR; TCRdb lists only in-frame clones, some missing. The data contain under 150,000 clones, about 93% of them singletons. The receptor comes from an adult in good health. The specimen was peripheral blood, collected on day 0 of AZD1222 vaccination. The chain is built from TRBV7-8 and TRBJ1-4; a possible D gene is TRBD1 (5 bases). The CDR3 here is CASSLAEQGFRKLFF. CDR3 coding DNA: TGTGCCAGCAGCTTAGCGGAGCAGGGTTTTAGAAAACTGTTTTTT.